Listed below are T cell receptor beta chains from one sample, sequenced in a study of blood T cell repertoires in COVID-19. The protocol was immunoSEQ multiplex PCR, while the TCRdb copy is restricted to in-frame clones and leaves out a portion. Of approximately 410,000 clones in the sample, 86% were seen once. The sample taken for sequencing was peripheral blood. The source of these receptors is a woman in her 30s with active or convalescent COVID-19. Both conserved end residues are trimmed from each CDR3.

TRBJ1-1,TRBV5-1,ASSLTGLSEAF
TRBJ2-1,TRBV10-3,AISRTSGGASYNEQF
TRBJ1-1,TRBV5-6,ASSLTGVVTEAF
TRBJ2-1,TRBV2,ASTLSGGVIEEQF
TRBJ2-3,TRBV5-4,ASSFTPLTDTQY
TRBJ2-7,TRBV12-3/TRBV12-4,ASSVGESYEQY
TRBJ2-2,TRBV5-6,ASSLLTGELF
TRBJ1-2,TRBV11-3,ASSDRDRGLT
TRBJ2-1,TRBV7-2,ASSRRVSYNEQF
TRBJ2-1,TRBV27,ASSLGTGGNEQF
TRBJ1-5,TRBV6-5,ASSYSSSLSNQPQH
TRBJ2-1,TRBV2,ANMPASGIQVSF
TRBJ1-4,TRBV19,ASSSFRENDNEKLF
TRBJ1-1,TRBV29-1,SVGGGQLNTEAF
TRBJ2-7,TRBV18,ASSPKAVQGKDEQY
TRBJ2-1,TRBV11-2,ASSGGTSAYNEQF
TRBJ2-7,TRBV3-1/TRBV3-2,ASSQVTGEQY
TRBJ2-1,TRBV27,ASSPASGGANEQF
TRBJ2-2,TRBV19,ASSTRLAAGELF
TRBJ2-7,TRBV14,ASSQDKGQYSYEQY
TRBJ2-3,TRBV18,ASSPGTIRDTQY
TRBJ1-6,TRBV28,ASSSTGNSPLH
TRBJ1-1,TRBV27,ASSLSSAGNTEAF
TRBJ2-2,TRBV25-1,ASSDPTGHTGELF
TRBJ2-1,TRBV7-9,ASSLLPGTTEQF
TRBJ2-3,TRBV7-9,ASSLGKGADTQY
TRBJ1-4,TRBV10-3,AIRENEAEKLF
TRBJ1-1,TRBV13,ASSRGQTRSTEAF
TRBJ2-3,TRBV11-2,ASSFSGGTLTDTQY
TRBJ1-2,TRBV19,ASRQGVGVYGYT
TRBJ1-6,TRBV6-1,ASSEWSSYNSPLH
TRBJ1-6,TRBV29-1,SVGTGGNSPLH
TRBJ2-7,TRBV4-2,ASSQDYSYEQY
TRBJ1-3,TRBV4-1,ASSHKREGGNTIY
TRBJ2-1,TRBV18,ASSLQDNEQF
TRBJ1-2,TRBV7-9,ASSLAPGQANYGYT
TRBJ1-5,TRBV2,ASSEPDMVFPQH
TRBJ1-2,TRBV6-6,ASRPGQEGGYT
TRBJ2-1,TRBV19,ASSIRGGNEQF
TRBJ2-1,TRBV11-2,ASSRVKASGVYEQF
TRBJ1-5,TRBV18,ASSPSPNRRYSNQPQH
TRBJ2-1,TRBV15,ATSRAPSGRAGEQF
TRBJ2-3,TRBV7-2,ASSLVSLAATDTQY
TRBJ2-1,TRBV2,ASSRGGPSNEQF
TRBJ2-3,TRBV10-3,AISDPLAGTYTDTQY
TRBJ2-3,TRBV6-4,ASTYRGVQY
TRBJ2-3,TRBV5-8,ASSAGTNSGDTQY